The rows below give T cell receptor beta chains drawn from one sample of a study of CD8 T cells in Susac syndrome. MiXCR was run by TCRdb on the immunoSEQ multiplex PCR reads, yielding one entry per CDR3 protein. The top ten clones hold roughly 0.2% of a sample with a few hundred thousand distinct CDR3 sequences, around 91% of them seen once. Sequenced material: CD8+ T cells from PBMCs. These receptors all come from a human donor with multiple sclerosis. CDR3s include the opening cysteine and the closing phenylalanine or tryptophan. Each record gives: J gene, clone size, V gene, D gene, CDR3 protein, CDR3 DNA. A D gene is named only where the DNA matches it firmly. Clone size, where shown, is once, few, many, or a class for clones that have expanded.

j_call: TRBJ1-4; clone_size: -; v_call: TRBV12-3/TRBV12-4; d_call: -; cdr3_aa: CASSLRVGATNEKLFF; cdr3_nt: TGTGCCAGCAGCTTGCGGGTGGGAGCAACTAATGAAAAACTGTTTTTT
j_call: TRBJ2-5; clone_size: -; v_call: TRBV27; d_call: -; cdr3_aa: CASSLSYGQLQETQYF; cdr3_nt: TGTGCCAGCAGTTTGTCCTACGGACAGCTACAAGAGACCCAGTACTTC
j_call: TRBJ2-5; clone_size: -; v_call: TRBV3-1; d_call: -; cdr3_aa: CASSQDGTGYYKQYF; cdr3_nt: TGTGCCAGCAGCCAAGACGGGACGGGATACTACAAGCAGTACTTC
j_call: TRBJ2-1; clone_size: few; v_call: TRBV11-2; d_call: -; cdr3_aa: CASSLTTSENEQFF; cdr3_nt: TGTGCCAGCAGCTTAACTACGTCGGAGAATGAGCAGTTCTTC
j_call: TRBJ2-7; clone_size: -; v_call: TRBV4-3; d_call: TRBD2; cdr3_aa: CASSQERAGGYEQYF; cdr3_nt: TGCGCCAGCAGCCAAGAACGCGCGGGGGGCTACGAGCAGTACTTC
j_call: TRBJ2-7; clone_size: few; v_call: TRBV5-4; d_call: -; cdr3_aa: CASSLFSYEQYF; cdr3_nt: TGTGCCAGCAGCTTGTTTAGCTACGAGCAGTACTTC
j_call: TRBJ1-5; clone_size: -; v_call: TRBV20-1; d_call: -; cdr3_aa: CSAQYSNQPQHF; cdr3_nt: TGCAGTGCTCAATATAGCAATCAGCCCCAGCATTTT
j_call: TRBJ2-7; clone_size: -; v_call: TRBV27; d_call: -; cdr3_aa: CASSLAGFSYEQYF; cdr3_nt: TGTGCCAGCAGTTTAGCGGGCTTCTCCTACGAGCAGTACTTC
j_call: TRBJ2-7; clone_size: few; v_call: TRBV20-1; d_call: -; cdr3_aa: CSARDPGLSFYEQYF; cdr3_nt: TGCAGTGCTAGAGATCCGGGACTCTCCTTTTACGAGCAGTACTTC
j_call: TRBJ1-4; clone_size: -; v_call: TRBV7-8; d_call: -; cdr3_aa: CASSLGQTNEKLFF; cdr3_nt: TGTGCCAGCAGCTTAGGTCAGACTAATGAAAAACTGTTTTTT
j_call: TRBJ2-7; clone_size: -; v_call: TRBV7-9; d_call: -; cdr3_aa: CASSSGTAEQYF; cdr3_nt: TGTGCCAGCAGTTCCGGGACGGCCGAGCAGTACTTC
j_call: TRBJ2-7; clone_size: -; v_call: TRBV7-9; d_call: -; cdr3_aa: CASSLETGSSYEQYF; cdr3_nt: TGTGCCAGCAGCTTAGAGACGGGCAGTTCCTACGAGCAGTACTTC
j_call: TRBJ2-3; clone_size: -; v_call: TRBV20-1; d_call: TRBD2; cdr3_aa: CSATSGTPPSTDTQYF; cdr3_nt: TGCAGTGCTACCAGCGGGACCCCCCCTAGCACAGATACGCAGTATTTT
j_call: TRBJ2-5; clone_size: -; v_call: TRBV18; d_call: -; cdr3_aa: CASSPARGLTLRETQYF; cdr3_nt: TGTGCCAGCTCACCGGCCAGGGGACTAACTTTGAGGGAGACCCAGTACTTC
j_call: TRBJ2-4; clone_size: -; v_call: TRBV13; d_call: -; cdr3_aa: CASSQSGNSRNIQYF; cdr3_nt: TGTGCCAGCAGCCAATCGGGTAACTCCAGAAACATTCAGTACTTC
j_call: TRBJ2-5; clone_size: -; v_call: TRBV9; d_call: -; cdr3_aa: CASSVGEGGETQYF; cdr3_nt: TGTGCCAGCAGCGTAGGTGAAGGGGGGGAGACCCAGTACTTC
j_call: TRBJ1-1; clone_size: -; v_call: TRBV11-2; d_call: -; cdr3_aa: CASSLQGQDTEAFF; cdr3_nt: TGTGCCAGCAGCTTACAGGGCCAGGACACTGAAGCTTTCTTT
j_call: TRBJ1-1; clone_size: -; v_call: TRBV30; d_call: -; cdr3_aa: CAWSVNRVAEAFF; cdr3_nt: TGTGCCTGGAGTGTAAACAGGGTCGCTGAAGCTTTCTTT
j_call: TRBJ2-6; clone_size: -; v_call: TRBV4-1; d_call: -; cdr3_aa: CASKGAGANVLTF; cdr3_nt: TGCGCCAGCAAAGGGGCTGGGGCCAACGTCCTGACTTTC
j_call: TRBJ1-4; clone_size: -; v_call: TRBV28; d_call: -; cdr3_aa: CASSLGGSLFF; cdr3_nt: TGTGCCAGCAGTTTAGGGGGATCCCTGTTTTTT
j_call: TRBJ2-2; clone_size: -; v_call: TRBV20-1; d_call: -; cdr3_aa: CSAKPGATGELFF; cdr3_nt: TGCAGTGCTAAACCGGGGGCAACCGGGGAGCTGTTTTTT
j_call: TRBJ2-7; clone_size: -; v_call: TRBV9; d_call: -; cdr3_aa: CASSPKGRAFEQYF; cdr3_nt: TGTGCCAGTAGCCCAAAGGGCAGAGCATTCGAGCAGTACTTC
j_call: TRBJ2-1; clone_size: -; v_call: TRBV19; d_call: TRBD2; cdr3_aa: CASSVLPPGLAYNEQFF; cdr3_nt: TGTGCCAGTAGTGTTCTACCCCCGGGACTAGCCTACAATGAGCAGTTCTTC
j_call: TRBJ2-7; clone_size: -; v_call: TRBV2; d_call: -; cdr3_aa: CASSEMGGGSYEQYF; cdr3_nt: TGTGCCAGCAGTGAAATGGGCGGCGGTTCCTACGAGCAGTACTTC
j_call: TRBJ2-7; clone_size: few; v_call: TRBV4-1; d_call: TRBD1; cdr3_aa: CASSQERTGLYEQYF; cdr3_nt: TGCGCCAGCAGCCAAGAAAGGACAGGGCTCTACGAGCAGTACTTC
j_call: TRBJ1-1; clone_size: -; v_call: TRBV27; d_call: -; cdr3_aa: CASSRTAYEAVNTEAFF; cdr3_nt: TGTGCCAGCAGTCGTACTGCGTACGAGGCGGTGAACACTGAAGCTTTCTTT
j_call: TRBJ1-4; clone_size: -; v_call: TRBV7-9; d_call: -; cdr3_aa: CTSSSVEKLFF; cdr3_nt: TGTACCAGCAGCTCCGTGGAAAAACTGTTTTTT
j_call: TRBJ2-3; clone_size: -; v_call: TRBV6-5; d_call: -; cdr3_aa: CASRAREWVTDTQYF; cdr3_nt: TGTGCCAGCAGAGCCCGGGAGTGGGTCACAGATACGCAGTATTTT
j_call: TRBJ2-1; clone_size: -; v_call: TRBV29-1; d_call: TRBD1; cdr3_aa: CSVEDKGQNFNEQFF; cdr3_nt: TGCAGCGTTGAAGATAAGGGACAGAACTTCAATGAGCAGTTCTTC
j_call: TRBJ2-7; clone_size: -; v_call: TRBV24-1; d_call: -; cdr3_aa: CATSDRTAPYEQYF; cdr3_nt: TGTGCCACCAGTGATCGGACAGCGCCCTACGAGCAGTACTTC
j_call: TRBJ2-1; clone_size: -; v_call: TRBV19; d_call: TRBD2; cdr3_aa: CASSIRRASGGDEQFF; cdr3_nt: TGTGCCAGTAGTATAAGAAGGGCTAGCGGAGGGGATGAGCAGTTCTTC
j_call: TRBJ2-1; clone_size: few; v_call: TRBV12-3/TRBV12-4; d_call: -; cdr3_aa: CASSPLANEQFF; cdr3_nt: TGTGCCAGCAGTCCATTGGCTAATGAGCAGTTCTTC
j_call: TRBJ2-7; clone_size: -; v_call: TRBV7-9; d_call: -; cdr3_aa: CAIDRSYEQYF; cdr3_nt: TGTGCCATTGACAGGTCCTACGAGCAGTACTTC
j_call: TRBJ1-2; clone_size: -; v_call: TRBV28; d_call: TRBD1; cdr3_aa: CASSPSLHTGAYGYTF; cdr3_nt: TGTGCCAGCAGTCCTTCCTTACACACAGGGGCCTATGGCTACACCTTC
j_call: TRBJ2-7; clone_size: few; v_call: TRBV4-3; d_call: -; cdr3_aa: CASSQDRASSSYEQYF; cdr3_nt: TGCGCCAGCAGCCAAGATCGAGCGTCTAGCTCCTACGAGCAGTACTTC
j_call: TRBJ1-2; clone_size: -; v_call: TRBV11-2; d_call: -; cdr3_aa: CASSLGQLGYTF; cdr3_nt: TGTGCCAGCAGCTTAGGACAGTTGGGCTACACCTTC
j_call: TRBJ1-5; clone_size: -; v_call: TRBV19; d_call: -; cdr3_aa: CASSIGNGGQPQHF; cdr3_nt: TGTGCCAGTAGTATAGGAAATGGTGGACAGCCCCAGCATTTT
j_call: TRBJ1-5; clone_size: -; v_call: TRBV7-2; d_call: -; cdr3_aa: CASSSQGGRYSNQPQHF; cdr3_nt: TGTGCCAGCAGCTCGCAGGGTGGCCGATATAGCAATCAGCCCCAGCATTTT
j_call: TRBJ2-3; clone_size: -; v_call: TRBV20-1; d_call: TRBD2; cdr3_aa: CSARGRGRAVDTQYF; cdr3_nt: TGCAGTGCTAGAGGTCGCGGGAGGGCCGTAGATACGCAGTATTTT
j_call: TRBJ2-1; clone_size: -; v_call: TRBV28; d_call: TRBD2; cdr3_aa: CASSLGSRLAGGHDSYNEQFF; cdr3_nt: TGTGCCAGCAGTTTAGGATCCCGGCTAGCGGGAGGACACGACTCCTACAATGAGCAGTTCTTC
j_call: TRBJ2-1; clone_size: -; v_call: TRBV7-9; d_call: -; cdr3_aa: CASSLVAGKIEDEQFF; cdr3_nt: TGTGCCAGCAGCTTAGTGGCCGGGAAAATCGAGGATGAGCAGTTCTTC
j_call: TRBJ2-7; clone_size: once; v_call: TRBV2; d_call: -; cdr3_aa: CASRDPTGSPYEQYF; cdr3_nt: TGTGCCAGCAGGGACCCTACAGGGTCCCCCTACGAGCAGTACTTC